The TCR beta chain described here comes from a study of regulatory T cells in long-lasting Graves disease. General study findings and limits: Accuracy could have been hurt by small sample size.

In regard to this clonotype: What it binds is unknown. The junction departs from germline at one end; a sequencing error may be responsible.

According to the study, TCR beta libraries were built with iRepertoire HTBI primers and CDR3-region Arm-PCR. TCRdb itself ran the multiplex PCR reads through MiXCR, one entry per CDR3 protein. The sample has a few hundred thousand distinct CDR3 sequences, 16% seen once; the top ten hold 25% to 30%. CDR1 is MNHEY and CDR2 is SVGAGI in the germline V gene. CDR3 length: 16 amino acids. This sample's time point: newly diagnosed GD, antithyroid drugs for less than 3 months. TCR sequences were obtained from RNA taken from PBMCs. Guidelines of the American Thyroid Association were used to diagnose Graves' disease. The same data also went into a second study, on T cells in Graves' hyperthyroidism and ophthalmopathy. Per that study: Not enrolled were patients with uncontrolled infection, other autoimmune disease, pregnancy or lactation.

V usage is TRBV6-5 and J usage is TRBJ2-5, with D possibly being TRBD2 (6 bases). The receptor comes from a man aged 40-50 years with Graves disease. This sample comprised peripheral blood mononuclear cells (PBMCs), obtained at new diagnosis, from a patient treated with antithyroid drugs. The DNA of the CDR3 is TGTGCCAGTAGTTACCGCTCTACTAGCTACGGTGAGACCCAGTACTTC. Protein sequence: CASSYRSTSYGETQYF.